Below are 18 T cell receptor beta chains sequenced from a single sample in a study of neurological immune-mediated disorders. TCRdb ran MiXCR on the 5' RACE reads and lists one entry per CDR3 protein. Here the sample spans 30,000 to 45,000 distinct CDR3 sequences, 11% being singletons. Sequencing was carried out using CD4+ T cells from blood. The receptor set was obtained from a woman aged 25 to 39 with HTLV-1-associated myelopathy (HAM/TSP).

This clonotype came up many times. J is TRBJ2-3 and V is TRBV10-1; D remains unclear. Germline V gives CDR1 WNHNN, CDR2 SYGVQD (reference sequence). Between the trimmed V and J ends, which lost 2 bases and 5 bases, there was a span of 11 bases. This CDR3 is 14 amino acids long. The CDR3 protein is CASSEGSLQDTQYF. CDR3 sequence (DNA): TGCGCCAGCAGTGAGGGCAGTTTGCAAGATACGCAGTATTTT.

In regard to this clonotype: One junction end does not reproduce the germline sequence, and a read error may be involved. The V and J genes are TRBV24-1 and TRBJ2-2, with D perhaps given as TRBD1 or TRBD2 (5 bases each). CDR1 and CDR2 from the germline V gene are KGHDR and SFDVKD. The CDR3 runs 13 residues. The CDR3 DNA reads as TGTGCCAACAGTGGGGGATTCACCGGGGAGATGTTTTTT. This translates into CANSGGFTGEMFF.

Details on this clonotype: Germline and junction disagree at one end, which may indicate a read error. This sequence joins TRBV5-1 and TRBJ2-3; no reliable D call. The CDR3 sequence is 16 residues long. The germline gives CDR1 SGHRS, CDR2 YFSETQ. CDR3 bases: TGCGCCAACAGCCCCACCCCGCGGTCGGTCACAGATACGCAGTATTTT. As protein: CANSPTPRSVTDTQYF.

This clonotype was seen at least ten times. This chain links TRBV5-1 with TRBJ2-3; 8 nucleotides align to TRBD2. This CDR3 has 14 residues. In germline, CDR1 is SGHRS, CDR2 YFSETQ. J was trimmed by 4 bases and V by 5 bases; bases with no gene match: 6. CDR3 protein: CASSKTSDADTQYF. In DNA form, the CDR3 reads TGCGCCAGCAGTAAGACTAGCGATGCAGATACGCAGTATTTT.

This clonotype has a count of ten or more. The V call is TRBV7-2, the J call TRBJ2-2; 7 nucleotides match TRBD1. Germline values: CDR1 SGHTA, CDR2 FQGNSA. V shed 5 bases and J 0 bases; nucleotides not matched to a gene: 3. The CDR3 has 15 amino acids. The CDR3 sequence: CASSPTGTNTGELFF. In DNA form, the CDR3 reads TGTGCCAGCAGCCCGACAGGGACGAACACCGGGGAGCTGTTTTTT. Full variable domain (rest looked up from reference TRBV7-2 and TRBJ2-2): GAGVSQSPSNKVTEKGKDVELRCDPISGHTALYWYRQSLGQGLEFLIYFQGNSAPDKSGLPSDRFSAERTGGSVSTLTIQRTQQEDSAVYLCASSPTGTNTGELFFGEGSRLTVL.

This clonotype was recorded at least ten times. The chain has TRBV20-1 and TRBJ1-1; the D is unclear. The ends were cut back, 6 bases at V and 6 bases at J, with 11 bases in the middle. Germline CDR1 DFQATT, CDR2 SNEGSKA (reference sequence). There are 11 residues in the CDR3. CDR3 region: CSAGRRAEAFF. The CDR3 DNA reads TGCAGTGCGGGGAGGCGGGCTGAAGCTTTCTTT.

This clonotype was recorded many times. The chain recombines TRBV18 with TRBJ2-1, with 9 bases matching TRBD2. V lost 2 bases, J lost 3 bases, and 2 bases stayed unmatched. CDR3 length equals 15 residues. CDR1 KGHSH and CDR2 LQKENI come from the germline V gene. The CDR3 region is CASSPDSGGYNEQFF. In nucleotides, the CDR3 is TGTGCCAGCTCACCAGATAGCGGGGGCTACAATGAGCAGTTCTTC.

This clonotype was observed many times. The chain couples TRBV5-1 to TRBJ1-3; D not certain. Deletions cut 0 bases from V and 0 bases from J, with 16 bases between. The CDR3 contains 18 residues. In germline, CDR1 is SGHRS, CDR2 YFSETQ. CDR3 sequence reads: CASSLAGVGSSSGNTIYF. The CDR3 nucleotides read TGCGCCAGCAGCTTGGCCGGGGTCGGTTCCAGCTCTGGAAACACCATATATTTT.

V gene TRBV20-1 combines with J gene TRBJ1-3; D is unclear. With 0 bases removed from V and 4 bases from J, the gap between germline ends came to 7 bases. The CDR3 has 13 residues. Germline CDR1 reads DFQATT; CDR2 reads SNEGSKA (reference sequence). CDR3 nucleotides: TGCAGTGCTAGAGACCCAACGGGAAACACCATATATTTT. Amino acids: CSARDPTGNTIYF.

This clonotype showed up many times. This chain joins TRBV5-1 and TRBJ2-1, with TRBD2 matching 11 bases. Germline CDR1 SGHRS, CDR2 YFSETQ. The CDR3 has 16 amino acids. The J segment lost 6 bases and the V segment lost 4 bases, leaving 9 bases of the junction unmatched. The CDR3 coding sequence is TGCGCCAGCAGCCCCGATAGCGGGGGGGCGTTCAATGAGCAGTTCTTC. Translated: CASSPDSGGAFNEQFF.

Many counts were recorded for this clonotype. The CDR3 coding sequence is TGTGCCAGCAGTTTAGGGGGCGGGGGGTCAACAGATACGCAGTATTTT. Protein: CASSLGGGGSTDTQYF. V gene TRBV12-3 or TRBV12-4 combines with J gene TRBJ2-3; 8 nucleotides align to TRBD2. This CDR3 spans 16 amino acids. The J segment lost 3 bases and the V segment lost 1 base, leaving 6 bases of the junction unmatched.

Ten or more counts support this clonotype. The chain joins TRBV20-1 to TRBJ1-5; D gene ambiguous. CDR3 size: 13 residues. V was shortened by 1 base and J by 4 bases, with 8 bases between the two germline ends. CDR1 and CDR2 (germline): DFQATT, SNEGSKA (reference sequence). In DNA form, the CDR3 reads TGCAGTGCTAGAGCTGAAAGAAATCAGCCCCAGCATTTT. Translation gives CSARAERNQPQHF.

This clonotype showed up many times. The chain has TRBV6-2 or TRBV6-3 and TRBJ2-7; 7 nucleotides match TRBD1. In germline, CDR1 is MNHEY, CDR2 SVGEGT. The trim removed 5 bases at V and 4 bases at J, leaving 2 bases unmatched. The CDR3 extends over 12 amino acids. The CDR3 is CASSVQGYEQYF. In nucleotides, the CDR3 is TGTGCCAGCAGTGTACAGGGGTACGAGCAGTACTTC.

This clonotype occurred many times. This sequence joins TRBV6-6 and TRBJ1-5, with unresolved D. CDR3 length equals 14 residues. The germline CDR1 and CDR2 sequences are MNHNY and SVGAGI (reference sequence). Trimming left V 5 bases short and J 6 bases short, with 14 bases between. DNA of the CDR3: TGTGCCAGCAGTGAGACCGCAGTAATTCAGCCCCAGCATTTT. Its protein product is CASSETAVIQPQHF.

By frequency in the sample, this clonotype is medium-sized. A junction boundary mismatches the germline segment, possibly from a read error. The chain carries TRBV20-1 and TRBJ1-3, with 7 bases aligning to TRBD1. The CDR3 length is 14 residues. CDR1 DFQATT and CDR2 SNEGSKA come from the germline V gene (reference sequence). CDR3 amino acids: CSARDLGSLGQDIF. CDR3 sequence (DNA): TGCAGTGCTAGAGATCTGGGGAGTTTAGGACAGGACATTTTT.

In this sample, this clonotype turned up many times. This rearrangement joins TRBV5-1 to TRBJ2-1; D may be TRBD2 (5 bases). The germline V gene has CDR1 SGHRS and CDR2 YFSETQ. CDR3 length: 16 amino acids. The germline V and J ends were trimmed by 1 base and 5 bases, with 16 bases remaining between them. For the CDR3, the DNA is TGCGCCAGCAGCTTGATGACTACAAGAATAAACAATGAGCAGTTCTTC. This sequence encodes CASSLMTTRINNEQFF.

Many counts were recorded for this clonotype. This sequence joins TRBV20-1 and TRBJ1-2, with D perhaps TRBD1 (6 bases). There are 13 residues in the CDR3. V was pared by 4 bases and J by 3 bases, with 12 bases between. Looked up from germline, CDR1 is DFQATT and CDR2 is SNEGSKA (reference sequence). The CDR3 DNA is TGCAGTGCTAAACACGGGGGCGACTATGGCTACACCTTC. Its translation is CSAKHGGDYGYTF.

The chain employs TRBV10-2 and TRBJ1-1, with D maybe TRBD1 (5 bases). The ends were cut back, 6 bases at V and 1 base at J, with 15 bases in the middle. Germline V lookup: CDR1 WSHSY, CDR2 SAAADI. The CDR3 has 15 residues. The CDR3 is CASSSSGRGNTEAFF. CDR3 coding DNA: TGCGCCAGCAGCTCTTCGGGGCGCGGGAACACTGAAGCTTTCTTT.